This T cell receptor (beta chain) was retrieved from a study of blood T cell repertoires in COVID-19. Looking at the study overall: Whether acute or convalescent, the COVID-19 samples came from the United States, Italy and Spain. Sample material is recorded as cDNA or gDNA derived from T cells, B-cell-depleted T cells, or PBMCs.

In the source study's methods: Estimation of nucleated cell counts relied on the amplification of reference gene primers. TCRdb's table, derived via immunoSEQ multiplex PCR, lists solely in-frame clones and lacks some. D and trimming were read from the DNA, whereas the V and J calls and clone size are those reported in that table. The data show about 400,000 clones, over 75% seen once. Clinical history reported by participants formed the basis on which cohorts were assigned. This clone was observed a single time. This CDR3 region has 13 residues. CDR1 is SGHTA, CDR2 FQGNSA, per germline. The V end lost 5 bases, the J end lost 6 bases, and 10 bases lay between the germline ends.

The sequencing sample was made of PBMCs or T cells enriched from blood (not recorded which). The origin of this receptor is a woman aged 30 to 39 with acute COVID-19. This chain joins TRBV7-2 and TRBJ2-2, with D possibly matching TRBD2 (6 bases). Here the CDR3 DNA reads TGTGCCAGCAGCCCTTGGGGGGCCGGGGAGCTGTTTTTT. Encoded protein: CASSPWGAGELFF.